This T cell receptor beta chain was profiled in a study of T cell responses to AZD1222 COVID-19 vaccine. Study-wide context: Second-dose recipients at about 4 or about 12 weeks were treated as one pooled group. Findings of the study overall: Just a handful of AZD1222 recipients were seropositive at baseline. Distributed over spike, vaccine-associated CD4 TCRs predominated at 160-218 and 743-854. A rise in Spike-specific TCR breadth and depth followed two AZD1222 doses.

A word on this clone: Its antigen is undetermined.

Sequenced by immunoSEQ multiplex PCR; TCRdb stores in-frame clones only, minus some. The data hold some 120,000 clones, with roughly 86% observed a single time. V lost 2 bases and J 3 bases, leaving 11 bases between the germline ends. The germline V gene encodes CDR1 SGHRS and CDR2 YFSETQ. The CDR3 contains 14 residues. The receptor was isolated from an adult in good health. The chain couples TRBV5-1 to TRBJ1-1; D possibly corresponds to TRBD1 (5 bases). The sample consisted of peripheral blood, taken on day 0 of AZD1222 vaccination. The CDR3 coding sequence is TGCGCCAGCAGCTTAGTGAGCAGGGACACTGAAGCTTTCTTT. This translates into CASSLVSRDTEAFF. The entire variable domain, with the rest obtained from reference TRBV5-1 and TRBJ1-1, is as follows: KAGVTQTPRYLIKTRGQQVTLSCSPISGHRSVSWYQQTPGQGLQFLFEYFSETQRNKGNFPGRFSGRQFSNSRSEMNVSTLELGDSALYLCASSLVSRDTEAFFGQGTRLTVV.